This record concerns one T cell receptor (beta chain) sequence. These data belong to a study of CD8+ T cells in alopecia areata. Extraction and reverse transcription of RNA yielded cDNA as the sequencing template. The method was immunoSEQ multiplex PCR; TCRdb's version includes in-frame clones alone and lacks a portion of them. The table includes some 190,000 clones, roughly 70% detected once. V was pared by 1 base and J by 4 bases, with 10 bases between. The length of the CDR3 is 14 residues. This sample's treatment: oral pan-JAK inhibitor, 5-10 mg twice daily. Sample: CD4+ T cells sorted from blood, taken around week 50, from a patient treated with tofacitinib. The chain carries TRBV23-1 and TRBJ2-5; D gene ambiguous. TRBV23-1 is classed as an ORF, of uncertain function. The receptor was derived from a human donor with alopecia areata. CDR3 sequence reads: CASSQWVRRETQYF. For the CDR3, the DNA is TGCGCCAGCAGTCAATGGGTCAGGCGAGAGACCCAGTACTTC.